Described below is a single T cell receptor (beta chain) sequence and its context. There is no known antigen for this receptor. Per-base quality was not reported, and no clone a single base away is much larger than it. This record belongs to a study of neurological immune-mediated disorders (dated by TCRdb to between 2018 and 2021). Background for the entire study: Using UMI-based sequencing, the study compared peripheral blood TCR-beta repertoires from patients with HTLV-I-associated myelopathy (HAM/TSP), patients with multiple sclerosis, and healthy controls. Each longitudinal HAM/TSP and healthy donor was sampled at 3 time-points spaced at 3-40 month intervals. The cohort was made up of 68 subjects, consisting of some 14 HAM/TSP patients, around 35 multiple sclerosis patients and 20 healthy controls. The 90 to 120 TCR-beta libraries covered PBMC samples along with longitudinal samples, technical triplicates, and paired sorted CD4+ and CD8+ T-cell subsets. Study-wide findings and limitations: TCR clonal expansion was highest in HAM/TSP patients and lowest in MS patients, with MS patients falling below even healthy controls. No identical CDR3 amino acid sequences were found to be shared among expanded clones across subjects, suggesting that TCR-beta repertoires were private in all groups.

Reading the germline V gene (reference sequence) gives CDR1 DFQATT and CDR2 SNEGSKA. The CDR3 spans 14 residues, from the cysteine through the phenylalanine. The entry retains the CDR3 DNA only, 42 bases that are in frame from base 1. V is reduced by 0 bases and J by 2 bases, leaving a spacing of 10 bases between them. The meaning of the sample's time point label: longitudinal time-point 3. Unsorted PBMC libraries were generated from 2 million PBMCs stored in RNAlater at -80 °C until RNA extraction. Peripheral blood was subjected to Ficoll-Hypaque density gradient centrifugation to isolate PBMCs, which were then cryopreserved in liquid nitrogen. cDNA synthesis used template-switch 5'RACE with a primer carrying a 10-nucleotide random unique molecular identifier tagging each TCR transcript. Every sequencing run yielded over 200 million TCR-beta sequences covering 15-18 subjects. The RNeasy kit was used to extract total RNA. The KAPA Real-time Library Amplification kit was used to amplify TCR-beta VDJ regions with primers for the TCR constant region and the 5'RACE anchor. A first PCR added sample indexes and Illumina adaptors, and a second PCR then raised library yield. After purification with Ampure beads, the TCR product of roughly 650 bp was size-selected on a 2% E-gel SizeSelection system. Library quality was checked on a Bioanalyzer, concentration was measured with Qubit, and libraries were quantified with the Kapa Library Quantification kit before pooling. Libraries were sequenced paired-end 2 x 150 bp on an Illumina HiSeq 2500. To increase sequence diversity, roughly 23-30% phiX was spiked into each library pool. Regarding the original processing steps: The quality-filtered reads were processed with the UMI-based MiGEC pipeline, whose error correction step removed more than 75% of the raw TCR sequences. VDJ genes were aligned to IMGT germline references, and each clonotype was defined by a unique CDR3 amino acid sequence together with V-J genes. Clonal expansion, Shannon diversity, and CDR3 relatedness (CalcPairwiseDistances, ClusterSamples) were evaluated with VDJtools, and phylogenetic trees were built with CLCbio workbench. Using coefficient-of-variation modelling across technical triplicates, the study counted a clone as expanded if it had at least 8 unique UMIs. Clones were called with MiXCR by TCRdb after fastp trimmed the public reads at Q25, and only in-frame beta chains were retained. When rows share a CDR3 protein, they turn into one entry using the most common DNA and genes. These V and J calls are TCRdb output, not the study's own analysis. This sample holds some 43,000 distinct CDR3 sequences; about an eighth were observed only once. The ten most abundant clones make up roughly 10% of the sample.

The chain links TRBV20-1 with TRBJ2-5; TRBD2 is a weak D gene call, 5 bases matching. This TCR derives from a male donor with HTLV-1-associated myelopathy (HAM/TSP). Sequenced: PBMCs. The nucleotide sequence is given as TGCAGTGCTAGAGATGTGAGGGTACAAGAGACCCAGTACTTC. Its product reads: CSARDVRVQETQYF.